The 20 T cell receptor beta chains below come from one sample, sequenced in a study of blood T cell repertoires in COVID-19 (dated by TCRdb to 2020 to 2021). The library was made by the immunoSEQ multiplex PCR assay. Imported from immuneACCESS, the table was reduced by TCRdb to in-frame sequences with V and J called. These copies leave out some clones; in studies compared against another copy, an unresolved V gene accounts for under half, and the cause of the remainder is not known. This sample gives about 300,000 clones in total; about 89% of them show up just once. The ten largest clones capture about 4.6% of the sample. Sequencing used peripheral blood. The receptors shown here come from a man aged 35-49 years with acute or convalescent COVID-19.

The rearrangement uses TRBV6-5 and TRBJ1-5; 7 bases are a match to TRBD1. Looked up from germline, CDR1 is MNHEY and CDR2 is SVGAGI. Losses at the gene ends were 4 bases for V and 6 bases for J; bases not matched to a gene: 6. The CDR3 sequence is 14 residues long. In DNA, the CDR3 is TGTGCCAGCAGTTCGACAGGGATTGTTCAGCCCCAGCATTTT. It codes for CASSSTGIVQPQHF.

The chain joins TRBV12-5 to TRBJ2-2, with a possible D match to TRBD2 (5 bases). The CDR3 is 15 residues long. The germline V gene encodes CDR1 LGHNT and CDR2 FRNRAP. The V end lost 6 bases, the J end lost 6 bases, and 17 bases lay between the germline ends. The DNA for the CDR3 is TGTGCTAGTGGGTCCTGGGGTAGCGAGGCCGGGGAGCTGTTTTTT. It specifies CASGSWGSEAGELFF.

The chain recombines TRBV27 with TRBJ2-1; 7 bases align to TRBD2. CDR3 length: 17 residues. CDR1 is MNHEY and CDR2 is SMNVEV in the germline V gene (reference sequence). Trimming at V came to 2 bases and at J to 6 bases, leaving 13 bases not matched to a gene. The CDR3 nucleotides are TGTGCCAGCAGTTTAATTATGACGGGGGGAATGAGCAATGAGCAGTTCTTC. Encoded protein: CASSLIMTGGMSNEQFF.

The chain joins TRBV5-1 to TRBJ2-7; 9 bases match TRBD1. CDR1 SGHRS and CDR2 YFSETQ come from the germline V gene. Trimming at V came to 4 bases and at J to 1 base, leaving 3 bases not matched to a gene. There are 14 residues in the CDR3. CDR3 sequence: CASSPGTGSYEQYF. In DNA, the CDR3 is TGCGCCAGCAGCCCCGGGACAGGGTCCTACGAGCAGTACTTC.

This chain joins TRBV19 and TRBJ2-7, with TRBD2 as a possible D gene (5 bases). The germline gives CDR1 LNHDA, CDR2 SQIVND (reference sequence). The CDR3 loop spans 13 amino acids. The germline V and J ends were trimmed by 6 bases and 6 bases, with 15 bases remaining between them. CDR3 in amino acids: CASRGIWGAEQYF. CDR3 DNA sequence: TGTGCCAGTAGGGGGATATGGGGAGCCGAGCAGTACTTC.

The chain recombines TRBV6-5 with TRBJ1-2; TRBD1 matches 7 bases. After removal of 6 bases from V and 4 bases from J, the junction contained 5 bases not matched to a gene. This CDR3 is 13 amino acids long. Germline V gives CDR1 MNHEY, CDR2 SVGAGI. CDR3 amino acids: CASSRDSIYGYTF. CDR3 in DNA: TGTGCCAGCAGCCGGGACAGCATCTATGGCTACACCTTC.

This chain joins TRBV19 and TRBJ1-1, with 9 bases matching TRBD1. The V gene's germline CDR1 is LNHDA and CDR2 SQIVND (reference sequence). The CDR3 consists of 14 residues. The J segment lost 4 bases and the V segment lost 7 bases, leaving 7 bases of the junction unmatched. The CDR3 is CASIETGGGTEAFF. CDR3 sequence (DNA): TGTGCCAGTATCGAGACAGGGGGAGGCACTGAAGCTTTCTTT.

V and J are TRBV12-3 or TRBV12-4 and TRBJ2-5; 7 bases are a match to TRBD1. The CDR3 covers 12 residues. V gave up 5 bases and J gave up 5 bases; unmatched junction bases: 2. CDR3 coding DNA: TGTGCCAGCAGTGGACAGGCGGAGACCCAGTACTTC. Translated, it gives CASSGQAETQYF.

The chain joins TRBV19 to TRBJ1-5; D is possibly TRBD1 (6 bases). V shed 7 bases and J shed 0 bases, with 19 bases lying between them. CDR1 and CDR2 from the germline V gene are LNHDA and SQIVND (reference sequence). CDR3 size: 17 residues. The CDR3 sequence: CASNRVGNFYSNQPQHF. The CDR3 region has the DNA TGTGCCAGTAACAGGGTCGGGAATTTTTATAGCAATCAGCCCCAGCATTTT.

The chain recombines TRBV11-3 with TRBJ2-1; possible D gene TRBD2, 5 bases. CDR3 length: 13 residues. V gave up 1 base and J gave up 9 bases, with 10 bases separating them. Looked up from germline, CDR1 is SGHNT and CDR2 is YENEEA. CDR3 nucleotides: TGTGCCAGCAGCTTAGGAGGGCCGGGTGAGCAGTTCTTC. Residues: CASSLGGPGEQFF.

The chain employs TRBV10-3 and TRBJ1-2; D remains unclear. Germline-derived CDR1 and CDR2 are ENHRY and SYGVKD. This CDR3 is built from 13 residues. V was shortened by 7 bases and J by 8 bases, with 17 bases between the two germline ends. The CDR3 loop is CAINRALAGGYTF. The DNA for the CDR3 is TGTGCCATCAACCGAGCCCTTGCGGGGGGCTACACCTTC.

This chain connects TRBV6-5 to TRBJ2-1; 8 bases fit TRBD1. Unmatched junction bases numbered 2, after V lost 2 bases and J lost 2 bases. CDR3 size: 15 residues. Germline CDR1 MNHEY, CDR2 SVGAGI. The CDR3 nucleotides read TGTGCCAGCAGTTACGGGGACAGGACCTACAATGAGCAGTTCTTC. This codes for CASSYGDRTYNEQFF.

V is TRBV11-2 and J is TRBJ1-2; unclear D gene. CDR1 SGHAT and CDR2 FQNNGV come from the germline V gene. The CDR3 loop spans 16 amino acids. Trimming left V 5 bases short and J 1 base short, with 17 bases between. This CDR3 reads CASSPTGLAFNYGYTF. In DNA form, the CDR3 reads TGTGCCAGCAGCCCGACCGGGTTAGCGTTTAACTATGGCTACACCTTC.

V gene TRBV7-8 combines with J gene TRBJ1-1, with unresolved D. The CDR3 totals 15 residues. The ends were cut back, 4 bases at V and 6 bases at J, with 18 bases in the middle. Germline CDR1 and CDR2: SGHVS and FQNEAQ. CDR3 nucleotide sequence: TGTGCCAGCAGCTCCTTGCCCACCCGGTTAGCTGAAGCTTTCTTT. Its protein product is CASSSLPTRLAEAFF.

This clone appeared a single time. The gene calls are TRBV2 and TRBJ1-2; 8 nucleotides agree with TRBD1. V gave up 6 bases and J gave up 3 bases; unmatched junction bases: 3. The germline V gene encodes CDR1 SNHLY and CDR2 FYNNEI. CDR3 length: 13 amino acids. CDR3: CASRGTGDYGYTF. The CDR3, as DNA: TGTGCCAGCAGGGGGACAGGTGACTATGGCTACACCTTC.

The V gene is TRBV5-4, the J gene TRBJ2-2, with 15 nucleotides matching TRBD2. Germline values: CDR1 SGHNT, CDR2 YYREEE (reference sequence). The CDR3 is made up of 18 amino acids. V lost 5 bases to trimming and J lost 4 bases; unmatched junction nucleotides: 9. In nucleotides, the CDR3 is TGTGCCAGCAGGAATGGACTAGCGGGGGGGCCGGTCACCGGGGAGCTGTTTTTT. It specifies CASRNGLAGGPVTGELFF.

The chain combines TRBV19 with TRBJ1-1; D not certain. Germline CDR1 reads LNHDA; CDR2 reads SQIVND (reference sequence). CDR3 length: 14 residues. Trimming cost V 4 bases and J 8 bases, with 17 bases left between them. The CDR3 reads CASSNRPAGSEAFF. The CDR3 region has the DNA TGTGCCAGTAGTAATCGCCCGGCGGGGAGCGAAGCTTTCTTT.

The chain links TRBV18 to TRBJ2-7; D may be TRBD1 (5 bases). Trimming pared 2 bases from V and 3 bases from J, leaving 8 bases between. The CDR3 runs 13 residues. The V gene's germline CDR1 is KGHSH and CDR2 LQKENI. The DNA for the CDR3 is TGTGCCAGCTCACCAACACAGGTCTACGAGCAGTACTTC. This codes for CASSPTQVYEQYF.

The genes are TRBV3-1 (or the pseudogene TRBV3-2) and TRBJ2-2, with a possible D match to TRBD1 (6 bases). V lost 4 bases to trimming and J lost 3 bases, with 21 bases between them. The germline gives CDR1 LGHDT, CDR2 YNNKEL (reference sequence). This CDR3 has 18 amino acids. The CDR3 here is CASSPWGPFQGDTGELFF. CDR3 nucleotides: TGTGCCAGCAGCCCCTGGGGGCCATTTCAGGGAGACACCGGGGAGCTGTTTTTT.

The CDR3 DNA sequence: TGTGCCAGCAGCTTGGGGTCTGGACAGGGGGCTTACGAGCAGTACTTC. It encodes CASSLGSGQGAYEQYF. V is TRBV5-4 and J is TRBJ2-7; 11 bases fit TRBD1. Germline trimming cut 0 bases from V and 4 bases from J; bases unmatched to any gene: 6. The germline V gene encodes CDR1 SGHNT and CDR2 YYREEE (reference sequence). The CDR3 has 16 residues.